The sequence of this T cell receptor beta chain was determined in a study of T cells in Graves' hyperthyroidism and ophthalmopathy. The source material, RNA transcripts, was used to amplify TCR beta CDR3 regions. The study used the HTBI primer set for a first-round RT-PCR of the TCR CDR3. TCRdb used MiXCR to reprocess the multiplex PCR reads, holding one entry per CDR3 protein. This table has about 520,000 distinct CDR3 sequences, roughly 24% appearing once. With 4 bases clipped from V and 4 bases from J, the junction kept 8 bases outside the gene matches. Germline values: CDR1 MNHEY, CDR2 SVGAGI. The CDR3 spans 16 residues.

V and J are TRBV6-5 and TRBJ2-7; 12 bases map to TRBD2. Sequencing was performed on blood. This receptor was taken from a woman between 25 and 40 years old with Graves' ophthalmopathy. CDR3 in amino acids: CASSLIASGGAYEQYF. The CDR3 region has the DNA TGTGCCAGCAGTTTGATTGCTAGCGGGGGGGCTTACGAGCAGTACTTC.